A single sample gave rise to the 15 T cell receptor beta chains below, sequenced in a study of shared clonotypes between healthy human individuals. Here immunoSEQ multiplex PCR was the method, and the copy in TCRdb shows in-frame clones only, minus some. The data contain almost 700,000 clones, just over 90% of them singletons. Naive CD8 cells, CD45RO-negative and positively selected for CCR7, excluded terminally differentiated effector memory CD45RA+ cells. The sequencing input was naive CD8+ T cells sorted from blood. Every receptor here comes from a man aged 30 to 39 in good health.

J is TRBJ2-4 and V is TRBV14, with 8 bases lining up with TRBD1. After removal of 4 bases from V and 4 bases from J, the junction contained 3 bases not matched to a gene. The CDR3 sequence is 14 residues long. Germline V CDR1 and CDR2: SGHDN, FVKESK. The CDR3 reads CASSPGQAKNIQYF. The CDR3 region has the DNA TGTGCCAGCAGCCCGGGACAGGCAAAAAACATTCAGTACTTC. Together with reference TRBV14 and TRBJ2-4, the CDR3 gives the full variable domain: EAGVTQFPSHSVIEKGQTVTLRCDPISGHDNLYWYRRVMGKEIKFLLHFVKESKQDESGMPNNRFLAERTGGTYSTLKVQPAELEDSGVYFCASSPGQAKNIQYFGAGTRLSVL.

The V call is TRBV14, the J call TRBJ2-3; D unclear. Trimming removed 4 bases from V and 3 bases from J, with 11 bases in between. There are 14 residues in the CDR3. The germline V gene has CDR1 SGHDN and CDR2 FVKESK. This chain's CDR3 is CASSPLGGTDTQYF. DNA for the CDR3: TGTGCCAGCAGCCCTCTCGGCGGTACAGATACGCAGTATTTT.

V usage is TRBV6-4 and J usage is TRBJ2-2, with D perhaps matching TRBD1 (6 bases). Between the trimmed V and J ends, which lost 4 bases and 0 bases, there was a span of 15 bases. The CDR3 covers 17 residues. CDR1 MRHNA and CDR2 SNTAGT come from the germline V gene. The CDR3 loop is CASSGLGGVPNTGELFF. The DNA of the CDR3 is TGTGCCAGCAGTGGTTTAGGGGGAGTGCCGAACACCGGGGAGCTGTTTTTT.

The rearrangement joins TRBV19 to TRBJ2-2; TRBD1 matches 7 bases. Per germline, CDR1 LNHDA and CDR2 SQIVND (reference sequence). The V segment lost 6 bases and the J segment 7 bases; nucleotides outside the gene matches: 5. This CDR3 has 13 residues. The CDR3 DNA is TGTGCCAGTAGCGTACAGGGGAACGGGGAGCTGTTTTTT. Amino acid sequence: CASSVQGNGELFF.

This rearrangement joins TRBV29-1 to TRBJ2-7; 9 nucleotides align to TRBD1. The CDR3 sequence is 15 residues long. Germline trimming cut 0 bases from V and 4 bases from J; bases unmatched to any gene: 7. Looked up from germline, CDR1 is SQVTM and CDR2 is ANQGSEA. Here the CDR3 DNA reads TGCAGCGTTGAAGATCTGGACAGGGGAGGATACGAGCAGTACTTC. Translation gives CSVEDLDRGGYEQYF.

The genes are TRBV19 and TRBJ2-3; possible D gene TRBD2, 6 bases. The germline gives CDR1 LNHDA, CDR2 SQIVND (reference sequence). V was clipped by 5 bases and J by 6 bases, with 18 bases between them. The CDR3 runs to 15 residues. The CDR3 sequence is CASSPGGALTDTQYF. CDR3 sequence (DNA): TGTGCCAGTAGTCCAGGAGGGGCCCTGACGGATACGCAGTATTTT.

The chain recombines TRBV9 with TRBJ2-7, with 7 bases that match TRBD1. With V trimmed by 0 bases and J by 3 bases, 3 bases remained unmatched. Germline V CDR1 and CDR2: SGDLS, YYNGEE. The CDR3 runs 14 residues. CDR3 in DNA: TGTGCCAGCAGCGTAGGGACAGGCCGCTACGAGCAGTACTTC. Translating gives CASSVGTGRYEQYF. The variable domain in full, with the rest retrieved from reference TRBV9 and TRBJ2-7, is DSGVTQTPKHLITATGQRVTLRCSPRSGDLSVYWYQQSLDQGLQFLIQYYNGEERAKGNILERFSAQQFPDLHSELNLSSLELGDSALYFCASSVGTGRYEQYFGPGTRLTVT.

The chain carries TRBV27 and TRBJ2-1, with 7 bases lining up with TRBD2. The junction had 6 bases not matched to a gene; V was cut back by 4 bases and J by 3 bases. The CDR3 has 15 residues. Germline CDR1 is MNHEY and CDR2 is SMNVEV (reference sequence). CDR3 bases: TGTGCCAGCAGTTCGGGACTACAAAACTACAATGAGCAGTTCTTC. Protein product: CASSSGLQNYNEQFF.

This rearrangement joins TRBV7-9 to TRBJ2-7, with 8 bases that match TRBD1. This CDR3 comprises 15 residues. CDR1 is SEHNR, CDR2 FQNEAQ, per germline (reference sequence). Unmatched junction bases numbered 7, after V lost 5 bases and J lost 1 base. In nucleotides, the CDR3 is TGTGCCAGCAGCCCCAGGGACAGGACGTCCTACGAGCAGTACTTC. It specifies CASSPRDRTSYEQYF.

The chain has TRBV7-2 and TRBJ2-3; 7 bases are a match to TRBD2. The CDR3 has 14 residues. V dropped 8 bases and J dropped 2; count of bases not matched to a gene: 7. Per the germline V gene, CDR1 is SGHTA and CDR2 is FQGNSA. The CDR3 is CASGNGRNTDTQYF. The DNA for the CDR3 is TGTGCCAGCGGTAACGGGAGGAACACAGATACGCAGTATTTT.

The chain joins TRBV7-9 to TRBJ1-2; 9 bases agree with TRBD1. The V and J ends lost 4 bases and 6 bases, in that order; junction bases with no gene match: 12. The CDR3 totals 16 residues. The germline V gene has CDR1 SEHNR and CDR2 FQNEAQ (reference sequence). The CDR3 nucleotides read TGTGCCAGCAGCTCCGCGCCGGGACAGGGAGTCAATGGCTACACCTTC. This gives the protein CASSSAPGQGVNGYTF.

The chain is built from TRBV11-2 and TRBJ2-5; D is unclear. Trimming shortened V by 0 bases and J by 5 bases, and 10 bases separated the two germline ends. The CDR3 is 14 amino acids. From germline, CDR1 is SGHAT and CDR2 FQNNGV. This CDR3 reads CASSLEPFSETQYF. In DNA, the CDR3 is TGTGCCAGCAGCTTAGAACCGTTCTCGGAGACCCAGTACTTC.

Points on this clone: This sample also contains other DNA sequences that code for the same CDR3. The chain is built from TRBV29-1 and TRBJ2-5; 7 nucleotides match TRBD2. The CDR3 has 10 residues. J gave up 5 bases and V 6 bases, and 0 bases lay outside the gene matches. Germline CDR1 and CDR2: SQVTM and ANQGSEA. The chain's CDR3 is CSVGGETQYF. CDR3 nucleotides: TGCAGCGTGGGGGGGGAGACCCAGTACTTC.

This clone was picked up a small number of times. The chain joins TRBV11-2 to TRBJ1-1; TRBD1 might be the D (5 bases). Germline V gives CDR1 SGHAT, CDR2 FQNNGV. This CDR3 is built from 16 residues. The V end lost 4 bases, the J end lost 0 bases, and 15 bases lay between the germline ends. DNA of the CDR3: TGTGCCAGCAGCTCGTCTACAGGAGCCATGAACACTGAAGCTTTCTTT. It encodes CASSSSTGAMNTEAFF. Drawing the rest from reference TRBV11-2 and TRBJ1-1, the complete variable domain is EAGVAQSPRYKIIEKRQSVAFWCNPISGHATLYWYQQILGQGPKLLIQFQNNGVVDDSQLPKDRFSAERLKGVDSTLKIQPAKLEDSAVYLCASSSSTGAMNTEAFFGQGTRLTVV.

This chain connects TRBV7-4 to TRBJ1-3; possible D gene TRBD1, 5 bases. Germline CDR1 and CDR2: SGHVT and SQSDAQ. This CDR3 is 14 amino acids long. V was clipped by 4 bases and J by 14 bases, with 21 bases between them. The CDR3: CASSSLGPGAVLYF. The CDR3 DNA sequence: TGTGCCAGCAGCTCCCTGGGGCCCGGGGCAGTTTTATATTTT.